The next 10 T cell receptor beta chains were all read from a single sample in a study of blood T cell repertoires in COVID-19. The repertoire was sequenced with immunoSEQ multiplex PCR; TCRdb's copy has only in-frame clones and lacks some. The sample contains about 22,000 clones, approximately 88% of which appear only once. Sequencing used peripheral blood. The receptors here all came from an elderly man with active or convalescent COVID-19.

This chain joins TRBV6-4 and TRBJ2-1; perhaps TRBD1 as D (6 bases). Trimming left V 2 bases short and J 0 bases short, with 8 bases between. This CDR3 is 15 amino acids long. Germline lookup yields CDR1 MRHNA and CDR2 SNTAGT. CDR3 region: CASSDIGGSYNEQFF. CDR3 DNA: TGTGCCAGCAGTGACATAGGGGGCTCCTACAATGAGCAGTTCTTC.

The chain joins TRBV18 to TRBJ1-2; 7 bases map to TRBD1. The V gene end was trimmed by 4 bases and the J gene end by 8 bases; junction bases not matched to a gene: 10. CDR3 size: 14 residues. Germline values: CDR1 KGHSH, CDR2 LQKENI. CDR3 protein: CASSQGTDTGGYTF. CDR3 nucleotide sequence: TGTGCCAGCTCACAGGGGACAGACACTGGCGGCTACACCTTC. Together with reference TRBV18 and TRBJ1-2, the CDR3 gives the full variable domain: NAGVMQNPRHLVRRRGQEARLRCSPMKGHSHVYWYRQLPEEGLKFMVYLQKENIIDESGMPKERFSAEFPKEGPSILRIQQVVRGDSAAYFCASSQGTDTGGYTFGSGTRLTVV.

CDR3 coding DNA: TGTGCCAGTAGTATGTCGGAGGGGCTAGCGACCGACAATGAGCAGTTCTTC. It is translated as CASSMSEGLATDNEQFF. The chain carries TRBV19 and TRBJ2-1; a weak D match, TRBD2 (6 bases). CDR3 length equals 17 residues. V was clipped by 3 bases and J by 5 bases, with 20 bases between them. Germline CDR1 and CDR2: LNHDA and SQIVND (reference sequence).

The rearrangement links TRBV9 to TRBJ2-7, with TRBD1 matching over 10 bases. This CDR3 contains 15 residues. With 4 bases clipped from V and 2 bases from J, the junction kept 6 bases outside the gene matches. Germline V CDR1 and CDR2: SGDLS, YYNGEE. The DNA of the CDR3 is TGTGCCAGCAGCCTAGGGACAGGGGCAGCCTACGAGCAGTACTTC. It yields the protein CASSLGTGAAYEQYF.

The chain recombines TRBV11-2 with TRBJ2-2; D call uncertain. V was trimmed by 5 bases and J by 1 base, leaving 2 bases between them. From germline, CDR1 is SGHAT and CDR2 FQNNGV. The CDR3 is 12 residues long. The CDR3 here is CASSLNTGELFF. The CDR3 coding sequence is TGTGCCAGCAGCCTGAACACCGGGGAGCTGTTTTTT.

The V call is TRBV24-1, the J call TRBJ2-3; no clear D. The CDR3 length is 12 residues. Germline CDR1 is KGHDR and CDR2 is SFDVKD. V lost 4 bases and J 5 bases, leaving 6 bases between the germline ends. The CDR3 here is CATSDPGDTQYF. DNA of the CDR3: TGTGCCACCAGTGACCCCGGAGATACGCAGTATTTT.

V is TRBV9 and J is TRBJ1-3, with D unresolved. Germline assignment: CDR1 SGDLS and CDR2 YYNGEE. The CDR3 consists of 15 residues. V was clipped by 0 bases and J by 0 bases, with 7 bases between them. The CDR3 loop reads CASSVGSYSGNTIYF. For the CDR3, the DNA is TGTGCCAGCAGCGTAGGCTCCTACTCTGGAAACACCATATATTTT.

J is TRBJ2-2 and V is TRBV7-6, with D unclear. The CDR3 is made up of 14 amino acids. V was clipped by 2 bases and J by 1 base, with 5 bases between them. The V gene's germline CDR1 is SGHVS and CDR2 FNYEAQ. The CDR3 sequence: CASSLTRNTGELFF. CDR3 in DNA: TGTGCCAGCAGCTTAACACGGAACACCGGGGAGCTGTTTTTT. The full variable domain, in which reference TRBV7-6 and TRBJ2-2 provide the parts outside the CDR3, is GAGVSQSPRYKVTKRGQDVALRCDPISGHVSLYWYRQALGQGPEFLTYFNYEAQQDKSGLPNDRFSAERPEGSISTLTIQRTEQRDSAMYRCASSLTRNTGELFFGEGSRLTVL.

This sequence joins TRBV4-2 and TRBJ1-4; no firm D call. Trimming left V 2 bases short and J 0 bases short, with 16 bases between. This CDR3 has 18 amino acids. CDR1 and CDR2 (germline): LGHNA, YNFKEQ. CDR3 nucleotide sequence: TGTGCCAGCAGCCAATTGGGCCGTGCGGAGGCAACTAATGAAAAACTGTTTTTT. It yields the protein CASSQLGRAEATNEKLFF.

The chain joins TRBV10-2 to TRBJ2-3, with TRBD2 identical over 7 bases. Germline V gene lookup returns CDR1 WSHSY and CDR2 SAAADI. Trimming at V came to 2 bases and at J to 0 bases, leaving 8 bases not matched to a gene. The CDR3 is made up of 17 amino acids. This CDR3 reads CASSEPATRGSTDTQYF. For the CDR3, the DNA is TGCGCCAGCAGTGAGCCGGCGACGCGGGGGAGCACAGATACGCAGTATTTT.